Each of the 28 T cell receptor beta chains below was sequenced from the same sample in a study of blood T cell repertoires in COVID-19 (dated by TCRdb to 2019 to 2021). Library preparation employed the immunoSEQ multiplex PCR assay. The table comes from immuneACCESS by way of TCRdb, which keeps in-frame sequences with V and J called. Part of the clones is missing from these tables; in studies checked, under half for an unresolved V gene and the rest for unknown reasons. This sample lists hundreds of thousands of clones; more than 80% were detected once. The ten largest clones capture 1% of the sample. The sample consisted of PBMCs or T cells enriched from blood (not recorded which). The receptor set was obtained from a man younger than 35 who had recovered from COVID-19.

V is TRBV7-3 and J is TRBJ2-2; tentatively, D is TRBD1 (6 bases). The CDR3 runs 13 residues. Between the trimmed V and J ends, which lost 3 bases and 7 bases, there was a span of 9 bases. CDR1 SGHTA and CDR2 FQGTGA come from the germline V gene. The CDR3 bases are TGTGCCAGCAGCTTTTCAGGGGTCGGGGAGCTGTTTTTT. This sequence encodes CASSFSGVGELFF.

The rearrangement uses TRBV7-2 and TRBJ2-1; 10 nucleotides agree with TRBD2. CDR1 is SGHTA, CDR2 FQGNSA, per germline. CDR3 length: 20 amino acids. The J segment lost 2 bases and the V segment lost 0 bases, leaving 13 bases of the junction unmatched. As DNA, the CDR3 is TGTGCCAGCAGCTTAGCGCGGACTAGCGGCCATCGAGTGGCCTACAATGAGCAGTTCTTC. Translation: CASSLARTSGHRVAYNEQFF.

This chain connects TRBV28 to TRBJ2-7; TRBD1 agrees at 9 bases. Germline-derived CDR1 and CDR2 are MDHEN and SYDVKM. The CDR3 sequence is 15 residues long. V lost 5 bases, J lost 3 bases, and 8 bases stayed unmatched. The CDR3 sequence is CASSTTGTGIYEQYF. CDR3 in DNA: TGTGCCAGCAGTACAACCGGGACAGGGATCTACGAGCAGTACTTC.

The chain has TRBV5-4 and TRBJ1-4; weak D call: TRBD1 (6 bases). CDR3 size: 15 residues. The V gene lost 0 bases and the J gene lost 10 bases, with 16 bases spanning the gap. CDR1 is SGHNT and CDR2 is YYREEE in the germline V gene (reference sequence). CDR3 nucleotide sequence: TGTGCCAGCAGCTTGGGCGGACAGTCACATGGAAAACTGTTTTTT. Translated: CASSLGGQSHGKLFF.

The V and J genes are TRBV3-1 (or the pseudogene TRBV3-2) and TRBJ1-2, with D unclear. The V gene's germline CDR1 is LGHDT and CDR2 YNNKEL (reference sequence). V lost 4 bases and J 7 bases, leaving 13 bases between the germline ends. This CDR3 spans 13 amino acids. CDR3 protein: CASSPPAVLGYTF. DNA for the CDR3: TGTGCCAGCAGCCCTCCGGCGGTTCTTGGCTACACCTTC.

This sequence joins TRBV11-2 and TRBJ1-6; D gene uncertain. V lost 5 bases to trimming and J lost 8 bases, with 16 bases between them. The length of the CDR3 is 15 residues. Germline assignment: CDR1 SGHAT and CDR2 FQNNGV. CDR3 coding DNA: TGTGCCAGCAGCCCCCGGGAAAGGGATCATTCACCCCTCCACTTT. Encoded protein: CASSPRERDHSPLHF.

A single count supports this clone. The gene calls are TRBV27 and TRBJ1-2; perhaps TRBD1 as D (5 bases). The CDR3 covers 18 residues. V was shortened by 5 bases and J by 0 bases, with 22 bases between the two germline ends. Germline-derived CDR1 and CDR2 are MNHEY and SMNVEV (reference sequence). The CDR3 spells CASSEAMGPVRANYGYTF. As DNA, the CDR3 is TGTGCCAGCAGTGAAGCCATGGGGCCCGTAAGGGCTAACTATGGCTACACCTTC.

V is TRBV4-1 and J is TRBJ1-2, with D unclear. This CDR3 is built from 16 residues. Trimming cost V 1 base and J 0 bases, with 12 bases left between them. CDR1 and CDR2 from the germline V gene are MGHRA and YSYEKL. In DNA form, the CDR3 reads TGCGCCAGCAGCCAAGGCGCGGGGAGGGCTAACTATGGCTACACCTTC. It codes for CASSQGAGRANYGYTF.

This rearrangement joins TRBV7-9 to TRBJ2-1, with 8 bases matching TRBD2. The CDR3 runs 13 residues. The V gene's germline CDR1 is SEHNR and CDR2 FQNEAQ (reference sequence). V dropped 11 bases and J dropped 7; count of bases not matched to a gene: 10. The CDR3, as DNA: TGTGCCGGGGGACTCGCGGGAGGTAATGAGCAGTTCTTC. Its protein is CAGGLAGGNEQFF.

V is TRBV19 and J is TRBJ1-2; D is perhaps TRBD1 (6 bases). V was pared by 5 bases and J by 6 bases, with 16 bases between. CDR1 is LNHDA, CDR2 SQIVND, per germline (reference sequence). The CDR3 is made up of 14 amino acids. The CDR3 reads CASSFGTPRDGYTF. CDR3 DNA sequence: TGTGCCAGTAGTTTCGGGACACCCAGGGATGGCTACACCTTC.

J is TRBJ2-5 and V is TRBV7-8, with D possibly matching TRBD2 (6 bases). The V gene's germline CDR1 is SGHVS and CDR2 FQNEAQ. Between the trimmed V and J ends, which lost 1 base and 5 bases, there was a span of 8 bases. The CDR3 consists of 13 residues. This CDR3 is CASSLGRDETQYF. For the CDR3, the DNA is TGTGCCAGCAGCTTAGGGAGGGACGAGACCCAGTACTTC.

This chain's CDR3 is CASSRGGGSNQPQHF. CDR3 DNA: TGTGCCAGCAGCCGGGGTGGAGGGAGCAATCAGCCCCAGCATTTT. The chain combines TRBV5-4 with TRBJ1-5; D gene uncertain. Germline V CDR1 and CDR2: SGHNT, YYREEE (reference sequence). Trimming cost V 4 bases and J 1 base, with 12 bases left between them. The CDR3 extends over 15 amino acids.

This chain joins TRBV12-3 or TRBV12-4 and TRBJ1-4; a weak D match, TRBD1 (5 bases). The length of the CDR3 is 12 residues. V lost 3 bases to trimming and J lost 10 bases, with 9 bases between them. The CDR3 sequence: CASSFPQGKLFF. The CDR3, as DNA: TGTGCCAGCAGTTTCCCGCAGGGAAAACTGTTTTTT.

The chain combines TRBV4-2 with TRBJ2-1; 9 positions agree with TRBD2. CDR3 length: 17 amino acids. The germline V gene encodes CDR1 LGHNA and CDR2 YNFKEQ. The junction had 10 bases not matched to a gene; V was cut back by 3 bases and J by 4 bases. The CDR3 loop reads CASSQEYSGGQYNEQFF. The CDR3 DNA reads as TGTGCCAGCAGCCAGGAGTATAGCGGGGGACAATACAATGAGCAGTTCTTC.

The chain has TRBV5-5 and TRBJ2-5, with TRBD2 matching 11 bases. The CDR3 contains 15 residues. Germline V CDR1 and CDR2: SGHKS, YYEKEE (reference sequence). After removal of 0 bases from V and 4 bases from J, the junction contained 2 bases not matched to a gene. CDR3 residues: CASSLGTSGPETQYF. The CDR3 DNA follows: TGTGCCAGCAGCTTGGGGACTAGCGGGCCAGAGACCCAGTACTTC.

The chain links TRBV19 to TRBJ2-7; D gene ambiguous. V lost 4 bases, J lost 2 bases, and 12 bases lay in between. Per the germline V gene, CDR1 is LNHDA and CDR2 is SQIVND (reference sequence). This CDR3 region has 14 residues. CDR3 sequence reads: CASSNEAGTYEQYF. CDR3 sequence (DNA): TGTGCCAGTAGTAACGAGGCCGGCACCTACGAGCAGTACTTC.

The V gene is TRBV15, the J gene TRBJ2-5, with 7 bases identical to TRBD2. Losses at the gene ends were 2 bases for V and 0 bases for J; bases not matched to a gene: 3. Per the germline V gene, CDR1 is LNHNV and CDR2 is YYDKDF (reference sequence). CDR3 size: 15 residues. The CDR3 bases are TGTGCCACCAGCAGACTAGCGGTCTACCAAGAGACCCAGTACTTC. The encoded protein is CATSRLAVYQETQYF.

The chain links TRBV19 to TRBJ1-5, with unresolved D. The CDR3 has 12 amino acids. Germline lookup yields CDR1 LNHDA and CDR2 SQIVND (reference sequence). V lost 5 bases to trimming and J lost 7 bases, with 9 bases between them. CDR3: CASSAGSQPQHF. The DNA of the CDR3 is TGTGCCAGTAGTGCAGGTTCCCAGCCCCAGCATTTT.

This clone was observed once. The CDR3 bases are TGTGCCAGCAGCTTACTTGCGGATTCCATCTATGGCTACACCTTC. Its protein is CASSLLADSIYGYTF. The genes are TRBV7-2 and TRBJ1-2, with D unresolved. This CDR3 has 15 residues. The V and J ends lost 2 bases and 4 bases respectively, with 14 bases between them. The V gene's germline CDR1 is SGHTA and CDR2 FQGNSA.

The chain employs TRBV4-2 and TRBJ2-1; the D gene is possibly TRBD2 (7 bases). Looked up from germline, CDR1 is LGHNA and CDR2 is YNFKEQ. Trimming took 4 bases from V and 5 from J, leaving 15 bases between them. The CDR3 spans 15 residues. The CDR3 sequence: CASSPRGGGDNEQFF. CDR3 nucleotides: TGTGCCAGCAGCCCTAGGGGGGGAGGGGACAATGAGCAGTTCTTC.

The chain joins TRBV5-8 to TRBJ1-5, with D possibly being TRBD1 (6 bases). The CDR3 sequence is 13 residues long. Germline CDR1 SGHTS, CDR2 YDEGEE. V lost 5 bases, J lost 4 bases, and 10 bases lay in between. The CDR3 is CASSYDRNQPQHF. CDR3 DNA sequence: TGTGCCAGCAGTTACGACAGGAATCAGCCCCAGCATTTT.

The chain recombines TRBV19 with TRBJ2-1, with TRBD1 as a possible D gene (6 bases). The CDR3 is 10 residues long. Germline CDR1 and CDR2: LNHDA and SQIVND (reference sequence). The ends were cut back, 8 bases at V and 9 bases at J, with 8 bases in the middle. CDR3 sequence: CASGDIEQFF. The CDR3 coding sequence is TGTGCCAGTGGGGACATTGAGCAGTTCTTC.

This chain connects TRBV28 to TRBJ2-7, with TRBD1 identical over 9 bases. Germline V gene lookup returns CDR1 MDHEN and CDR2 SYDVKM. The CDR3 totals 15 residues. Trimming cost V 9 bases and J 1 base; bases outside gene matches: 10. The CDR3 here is CASLTPGQGSYEQYF. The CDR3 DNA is TGTGCCAGTCTAACGCCGGGACAGGGTTCCTACGAGCAGTACTTC.

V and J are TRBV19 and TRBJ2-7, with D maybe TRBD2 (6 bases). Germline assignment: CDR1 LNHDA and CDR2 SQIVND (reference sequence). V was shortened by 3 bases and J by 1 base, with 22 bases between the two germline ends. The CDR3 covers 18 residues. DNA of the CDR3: TGTGCCAGTAGTATGGCATTGGGTAGGAGTCGGGGGTCCTACGAGCAGTACTTC. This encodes CASSMALGRSRGSYEQYF.

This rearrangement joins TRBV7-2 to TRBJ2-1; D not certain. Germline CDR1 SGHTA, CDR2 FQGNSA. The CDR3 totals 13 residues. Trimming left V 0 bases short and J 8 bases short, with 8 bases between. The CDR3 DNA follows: TGTGCCAGCAGCTTAGCACACAATCATGAGCAGTTCTTC. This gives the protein CASSLAHNHEQFF.

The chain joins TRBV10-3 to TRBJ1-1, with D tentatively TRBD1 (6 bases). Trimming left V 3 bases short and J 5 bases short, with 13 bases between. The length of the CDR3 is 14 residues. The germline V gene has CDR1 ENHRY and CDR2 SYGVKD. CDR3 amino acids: CAISDTKDRTEAFF. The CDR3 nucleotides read TGTGCCATCAGTGACACGAAGGACAGAACTGAAGCTTTCTTT.

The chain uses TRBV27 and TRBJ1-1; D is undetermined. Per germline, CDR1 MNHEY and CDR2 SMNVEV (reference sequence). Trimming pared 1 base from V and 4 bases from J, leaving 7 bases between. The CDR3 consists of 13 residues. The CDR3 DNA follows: TGTGCCAGCAGTTTATATCCGGGCACTGAAGCTTTCTTT. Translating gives CASSLYPGTEAFF.

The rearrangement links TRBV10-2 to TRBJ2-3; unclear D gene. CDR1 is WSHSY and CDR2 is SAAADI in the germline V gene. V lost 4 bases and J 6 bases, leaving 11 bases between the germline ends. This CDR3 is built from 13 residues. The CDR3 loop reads CASSGQSLDTQYF. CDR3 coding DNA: TGCGCCAGCAGTGGGCAGTCGCTTGATACGCAGTATTTT.